Listed below are T cell receptor beta chains from one sample, sequenced in a study of human T cells and chemical hapten exposure. MiXCR was run by TCRdb on the RACE reads, yielding one entry per CDR3 protein. The sample includes about 110,000 distinct CDR3 sequences, 9% to 9.5% of them seen just once. The specimen comprised whole blood, sampled in connection with sensitization to the hapten diphenylcyclopropenone (DPC). These receptors were taken from a woman in her thirties or forties with alopecia areata. Some clones in this sample may be carry-over from other donors' samples. CDR3s include the opening cysteine and the closing phenylalanine or tryptophan. A D gene is named only where the DNA matches it firmly. The size of a clone is reported for some rows only, either as once, few or many, or as a class for expanded clones.

many	TRBV6-2/TRBV6-3	TRBJ2-3	.	14	TGTGCCAGCAGTCCATGGACAGGAGGGGATACGCAGTATTTT	CASSPWTGGDTQYF
few	TRBV10-3	TRBJ1-5	.	14	TGTGCCATCAGTGAGGAGGGCCCCAATCAGCCCCAGCATTTT	CAISEEGPNQPQHF
few	TRBV30	TRBJ1-6	.	12	TGTGCCTGGAGGGCAGGGCCCGGGCCCCTCCACTTT	CAWRAGPGPLHF
.	TRBV2	TRBJ2-3	.	12	TGTGCCAGCAGGGGCGAGGCGGATACGCAGTATTTT	CASRGEADTQYF
.	TRBV18	TRBJ2-1	TRBD2	16	TGTGCCAGCTCACCCCCAGCGGGGGGCACCTACAATGAGCAGTTCTTC	CASSPPAGGTYNEQFF
few	TRBV29-1	TRBJ2-7	.	14	TGCAGCGTTTTCGGAAGGGGCAAGGACTACGAGCAGTACTTC	CSVFGRGKDYEQYF
.	TRBV4-1	TRBJ2-1	.	15	TGCGCCAGCAGCCAAGTAGGGGGGCCGTACAATGAGCAGTTCTTC	CASSQVGGPYNEQFF
.	TRBV5-4	TRBJ2-3	.	15	TGTGCCAGCAGCTTGGGGGGCAGGCTAAAAGATACGCAGTATTTT	CASSLGGRLKDTQYF
.	TRBV2	TRBJ2-7	.	13	TGTGCCAGCAGGTTCGGGGCCGCCTACGAGCAGTACTTC	CASRFGAAYEQYF
many	TRBV30	TRBJ2-2	TRBD1	14	TGTGCCTGGGGGACAGGGGGCAATACCGGGGAGCTGTTTTTT	CAWGTGGNTGELFF
few	TRBV28	TRBJ1-4	TRBD1	14	TGTGCCAGCAGCCTGACAGGGGTTAGTGGGAAACTGTTTTTT	CASSLTGVSGKLFF
.	TRBV29-1	TRBJ2-1	.	11	TGCAGCGCTCCGGAGGGCAATGAGCAGTTCTTC	CSAPEGNEQFF
many	TRBV7-2	TRBJ2-1	.	11	TGTGCCAGCAGCTTAGGGAGGAGGCAGTTCTTC	CASSLGRRQFF
few	TRBV3-1	TRBJ1-5	.	15	TGTGCCAGCAGCCAACAAGGACGGAGCAATCAGCCCCAGCATTTT	CASSQQGRSNQPQHF
many	TRBV12-3/TRBV12-4	TRBJ1-1	TRBD1	15	TGTGCCAGCAGTTTGGACAGGGCGGCGTACACTGAAGCTTTCTTT	CASSLDRAAYTEAFF
many	TRBV4-1	TRBJ1-5	.	12	TGCGCCAGCAGCCATGTTAGCCAGCCCCAGCATTTT	CASSHVSQPQHF
few	TRBV3-1	TRBJ2-3	.	16	TGTGCCAGCAGCTACGGGGACTTGGTCTTCACAGATACGCAGTATTTT	CASSYGDLVFTDTQYF
.	TRBV7-4	TRBJ1-5	TRBD1	15	TGTGCCCTGACCCCCCGACAGGGGTTAAGTCAGCCCCAGCATTTT	CALTPRQGLSQPQHF
.	TRBV29-1	TRBJ2-5	.	10	TGCAGCGGTATTTCTGAGACCCAGTACTTC	CSGISETQYF
.	TRBV6-2/TRBV6-3	TRBJ2-7	.	16	TGTGCCAGCAGTCCGGCGGACACTTTTTATGGGTACGAGCAGTACTTC	CASSPADTFYGYEQYF
many	TRBV7-2	TRBJ1-1	.	15	TGTGCCAGCAGCTTAGGGGGGACCGTTAACACTGAAGCTTTCTTT	CASSLGGTVNTEAFF
.	TRBV6-1	TRBJ1-2	TRBD1	13	TGTGCCAGCCTAGACAGGGGTATCGATGGCTACACCTTC	CASLDRGIDGYTF
.	TRBV29-1	TRBJ2-7	.	12	TGCAGCGTTGCCGTAGGTCCCTACGAGCAGTACTTC	CSVAVGPYEQYF
.	TRBV7-2	TRBJ2-4	.	16	TGTGCCAGCAGCCCTTGGCCGGATGGGGGGGCTCGGGTTCAGTACTTC	CASSPWPDGGARVQYF
few	TRBV14	TRBJ2-1	.	12	TGTGCCAGCAGCCAAGCAGGGTATGAGCAGTTCTTC	CASSQAGYEQFF
few	TRBV12-3/TRBV12-4	TRBJ1-6	.	13	TGTGCCAGCAGTTTTTATAGGGATTCACCCCTCCACTTT	CASSFYRDSPLHF
many	TRBV11-1	TRBJ2-2	.	13	TGTGCCAGCAGCCTAGTCACAGGAGGGGAGCTGTTTTTT	CASSLVTGGELFF
.	TRBV7-2	TRBJ1-2	.	13	TGTGCCAGCAGCTTAGAAGGGTGGACCGGCTACACCTTC	CASSLEGWTGYTF
many	TRBV20-1	TRBJ2-5	TRBD2	13	TGCAGTGCCGCCTACGGGGGGGAAGAGACCCAGTACTTC	CSAAYGGEETQYF
few	TRBV4-3	TRBJ2-3	.	15	TGCGCCAGCAGCAAAGAGGCCACAGGGCCAGATACGCAGTATTTT	CASSKEATGPDTQYF
.	TRBV7-2	TRBJ2-6	.	16	TGTGCCAGCAGCACCCCCGGAGGAGTTGGGGCCAACGTCCCGACTTTC	CASSTPGGVGANVPTF
.	TRBV4-1	TRBJ2-7	.	14	TGCGCCAGCAGCCAAGAACCCGAAGTCTACGAGCAGTACTTC	CASSQEPEVYEQYF
many	TRBV19	TRBJ2-7	.	15	TGTGCCAGTAGGCGGCGGACCGGAGCAGCCTACGAGCAGTACTTC	CASRRRTGAAYEQYF
.	TRBV12-5	TRBJ1-2	TRBD1	14	TGTGCTAGTGGTCCGGACAGGGGGTACTATGGCTACACCTTC	CASGPDRGYYGYTF
.	TRBV25-1	TRBJ1-4	.	13	TGTGCCAGCAGTGAATATAGCAATGAAAAACTGTTTTTT	CASSEYSNEKLFF
.	TRBV24-1	TRBJ2-3	.	15	TGTGCCACCAGTGCCCGAGGTATTTTCACAGATACGCAGTATTTT	CATSARGIFTDTQYF
few	TRBV12-3/TRBV12-4	TRBJ2-3	TRBD2	16	TGTGCCAGCAGTTCGGACGGGACTAGCGGGGCTGGGACGCAGTATTTT	CASSSDGTSGAGTQYF
.	TRBV6-6	TRBJ1-5	TRBD1	20	TGTGCCAGCAGTTACGGCCCTACAGGGGGCTATAGAGGAAGCAATCAGCCCCAGCATTTT	CASSYGPTGGYRGSNQPQHF
few	TRBV7-8	TRBJ1-4	.	16	TGTGCCAGCAGCTTAGTCCCAGCAGGGCTTAATGAAAAACTGTTTTTT	CASSLVPAGLNEKLFF
few	TRBV6-2/TRBV6-3	TRBJ1-1	TRBD1	15	TGTGCCAGCAGTCGGGACAGAGGGGGCATCACTGAAGCTTTCTTT	CASSRDRGGITEAFF
many	TRBV9	TRBJ2-6	.	10	TGTGCGAGTGGGGCCAACGTCCTGACTTTC	CASGANVLTF
many	TRBV6-2/TRBV6-3	TRBJ2-3	TRBD1	15	TGTGCCAGCAGCCCCGGGACAGGGGTCCCAGATACGCAGTATTTT	CASSPGTGVPDTQYF
many	TRBV7-9	TRBJ2-3	.	12	TGTGCCAGCAGCTCCATAACAGATACGCAGTATTTT	CASSSITDTQYF
.	TRBV6-2/TRBV6-3	TRBJ2-5	.	18	TGTGCCAGCAGTTCCCTACTTAGGACACCCCCATTTCAAGAGACCCAGTACTTC	CASSSLLRTPPFQETQYF
few	TRBV6-4	TRBJ1-5	.	13	TGTGCCAGCAGTGACCAGGAGGGTCAGCCCCAGCATTTT	CASSDQEGQPQHF
many	TRBV6-5	TRBJ2-1	TRBD2	15	TGTGCCAGCAGTTACTTGACTAGCGGGGGGGCAGAGCAGTTCTTC	CASSYLTSGGAEQFF
few	TRBV9	TRBJ2-1	.	14	TGTGCCAGCAGCTCGAGCGCTGGCTACAATGAGCAGTTCTTC	CASSSSAGYNEQFF